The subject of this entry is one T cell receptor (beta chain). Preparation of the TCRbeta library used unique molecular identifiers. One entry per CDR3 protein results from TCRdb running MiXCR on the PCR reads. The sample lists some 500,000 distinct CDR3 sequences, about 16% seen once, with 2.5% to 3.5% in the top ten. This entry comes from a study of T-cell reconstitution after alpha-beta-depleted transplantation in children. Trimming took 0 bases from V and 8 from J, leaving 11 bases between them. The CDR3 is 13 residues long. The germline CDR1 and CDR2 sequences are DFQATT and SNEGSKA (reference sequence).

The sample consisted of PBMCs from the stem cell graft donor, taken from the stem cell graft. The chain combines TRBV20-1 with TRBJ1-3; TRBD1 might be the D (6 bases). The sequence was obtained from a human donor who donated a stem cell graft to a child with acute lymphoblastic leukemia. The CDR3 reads CSAREGGGHTIYF. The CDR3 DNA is TGCAGTGCTAGAGAAGGCGGGGGCCACACCATATATTTT.